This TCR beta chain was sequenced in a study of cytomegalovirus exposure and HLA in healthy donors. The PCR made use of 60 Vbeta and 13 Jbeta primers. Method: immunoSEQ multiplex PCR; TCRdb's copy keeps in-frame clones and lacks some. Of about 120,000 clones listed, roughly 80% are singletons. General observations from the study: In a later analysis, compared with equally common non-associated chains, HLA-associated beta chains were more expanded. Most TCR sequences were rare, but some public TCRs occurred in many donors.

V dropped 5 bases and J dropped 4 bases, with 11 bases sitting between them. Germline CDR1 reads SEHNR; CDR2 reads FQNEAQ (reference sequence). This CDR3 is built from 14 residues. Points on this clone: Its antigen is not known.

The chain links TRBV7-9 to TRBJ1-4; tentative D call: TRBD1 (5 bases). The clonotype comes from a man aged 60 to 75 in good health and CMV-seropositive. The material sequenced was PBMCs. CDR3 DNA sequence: TGTGCCAGCAGCCAGGGCAGGAGTAATGAAAAACTGTTTTTT. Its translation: CASSQGRSNEKLFF. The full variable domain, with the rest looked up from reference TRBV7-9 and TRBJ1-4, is DTGVSQNPRHKITKRGQNVTFRCDPISEHNRLYWYRQTLGQGPEFLTYFQNEAQLEKSRLLSDRFSAERPKGSFSTLEIQRTEQGDSAMYLCASSQGRSNEKLFFGSGTQLSVL.